These 26 T cell receptor beta chains were all obtained from the same sample, sequenced in a study of CD8+ T cells in alopecia areata. Extracted RNA was reverse transcribed into cDNA, the sequencing template. Produced via immunoSEQ multiplex PCR; TCRdb's table is partial and in-frame only. The repertoire consists of 170,000 or so clones, with roughly 50% occurring once and the leading ten covering 10% to 15%. Treatment of the sample: oral pan-JAK inhibitor, 5-10 mg twice daily. Sequenced material: CD8+ T cells sorted from blood, taken at week 24, from a patient treated with tofacitinib. All receptors derive from a human donor with alopecia areata.

CDR3 in DNA: TGTGCCACCAGGGGACAGGGGTACGAGCAGTACTTC. Translated: CATRGQGYEQYF. The chain combines TRBV15 with TRBJ2-7; 10 bases are shared with TRBD1. Germline trimming cut 6 bases from V and 4 bases from J; bases unmatched to any gene: 0. This CDR3 comprises 12 residues. CDR1 and CDR2 from the germline V gene are LNHNV and YYDKDF (reference sequence).

This clone was seen more than once but under ten times. CDR3 protein: CASSPGVAYEQYF. For the CDR3, the DNA is TGTGCCAGCAGTCCAGGGGTGGCCTACGAGCAGTACTTC. The chain carries TRBV7-9 and TRBJ2-7; D possibly corresponds to TRBD1 (6 bases). Germline CDR1 reads SEHNR; CDR2 reads FQNEAQ (reference sequence). V was clipped by 6 bases and J by 2 bases, with 11 bases between them. This CDR3 is 13 amino acids long.

The J gene is TRBJ1-1, the V gene TRBV25-1; 7 bases fit TRBD1. CDR1 is MGHDK, CDR2 SYGVNS, per germline. V shed 7 bases and J 0 bases; nucleotides not matched to a gene: 17. The CDR3 sequence is 18 residues long. In nucleotides, the CDR3 is TGTGCCAGCATGGGGTTCCGGGGCCAGGGGGTGATGAACACTGAAGCTTTCTTT. Translation: CASMGFRGQGVMNTEAFF.

The chain joins TRBV6-5 to TRBJ2-6; D not resolved. Per the germline V gene, CDR1 is MNHEY and CDR2 is SVGAGI. V lost 8 bases and J lost 1, with 6 bases in between. This CDR3 is 13 amino acids long. For the CDR3, the DNA is TGTGCCAGCTCGTGGTCTGGGGCCAACGTCCTGACTTTC. Translating gives CASSWSGANVLTF.

V usage is TRBV14 and J usage is TRBJ1-4; TRBD1 is a possible D gene (5 bases). The CDR3 length is 15 residues. The germline V gene encodes CDR1 SGHDN and CDR2 FVKESK. V gave up 0 bases and J gave up 4 bases, with 9 bases separating them. Here the CDR3 DNA reads TGTGCCAGCAGCCAAGAACGGCAGGGTAATGAAAAACTGTTTTTT. This codes for CASSQERQGNEKLFF.

The chain combines TRBV2 with TRBJ1-2; D may be TRBD1 (5 bases). V was clipped by 6 bases and J by 4 bases, with 9 bases between them. The CDR3 covers 12 residues. Germline CDR1 is SNHLY and CDR2 is FYNNEI. Here the CDR3 reads CASRPDSYGYTF. For the CDR3, the DNA is TGTGCCAGCAGACCCGACAGCTATGGCTACACCTTC.

The table lists this clone with a count of one. The chain couples TRBV29-1 to TRBJ1-3; D call uncertain. CDR3 length equals 12 residues. Between the trimmed V and J ends, which lost 4 bases and 2 bases, there was a span of 6 bases. Germline V lookup: CDR1 SQVTM, CDR2 ANQGSEA. CDR3 region: CSVGLTGNTIYF. In DNA, the CDR3 is TGCAGCGTTGGACTAACTGGAAACACCATATATTTT.

The chain links TRBV5-1 to TRBJ1-5; 9 bases fit TRBD1. Germline loops: CDR1 SGHRS, CDR2 YFSETQ. This CDR3 has 15 residues. The V and J ends lost 4 bases and 4 bases, in that order; junction bases with no gene match: 6. The CDR3 DNA reads as TGCGCCAGCAGCCCGGACAGGGGCCCAAATCAGCCCCAGCATTTT. Encoded protein: CASSPDRGPNQPQHF.

The rearrangement links TRBV6-5 to TRBJ2-1; no clear D gene. From germline, CDR1 is MNHEY and CDR2 SVGAGI. The V end lost 1 base, the J end lost 3 bases, and 7 bases lay between the germline ends. The CDR3 is made up of 14 amino acids. DNA for the CDR3: TGTGCCAGCAGTTACTTTTCTAACTACAATGAGCAGTTCTTC. This translates into CASSYFSNYNEQFF.

In its sample, this clone was seen a few times. The genes are TRBV29-1 and TRBJ2-2; TRBD1 agrees at 8 bases. The V segment lost 3 bases and the J segment 6 bases; nucleotides outside the gene matches: 6. CDR3 size: 14 residues. Looked up from germline, CDR1 is SQVTM and CDR2 is ANQGSEA. CDR3 sequence (DNA): TGCAGCGTTGATAAAGGGACAGGTGCCGGGGAGCTGTTTTTT. This translates into CSVDKGTGAGELFF.

This chain uses TRBV6-1 with TRBJ2-7; perhaps TRBD1 as D (6 bases). CDR3 length: 14 residues. The germline V gene encodes CDR1 MNHNS and CDR2 SASEGT. The V end was cut by 6 bases, the J end by 5 bases, with 17 bases between. The CDR3 nucleotides read TGTGCCAGCAGCGAGGACAGATTCGTCAACGAGCAGTACTTC. This codes for CASSEDRFVNEQYF.

The V gene is TRBV28, the J gene TRBJ2-3, with 8 bases matching TRBD1. Germline-derived CDR1 and CDR2 are MDHEN and SYDVKM. V dropped 5 bases and J dropped 1; count of bases not matched to a gene: 8. This CDR3 is 16 amino acids long. CDR3 amino acids: CASSPRTGSGTDTQYF. The CDR3, as DNA: TGTGCCAGCAGTCCCCGGACAGGGTCGGGCACAGATACGCAGTATTTT.

This clone was seen more than once but under ten times. The gene calls are TRBV29-1 and TRBJ2-1, with unresolved D. The CDR3 is 13 amino acids. V shed 3 bases and J shed 8 bases, with 14 bases lying between them. Germline values: CDR1 SQVTM, CDR2 ANQGSEA. The CDR3 DNA sequence: TGCAGCGTTGACGTAATTTATGGCGATGAGCAGTTCTTC. Translated, it gives CSVDVIYGDEQFF.

The CDR3 sequence is CASSPTGGPNTEAFF. The CDR3 DNA sequence: TGTGCCAGCAGTCCCACAGGGGGCCCGAACACTGAAGCTTTCTTT. The V call is TRBV6-4, the J call TRBJ1-1; TRBD1 matches at 9 bases. This CDR3 is built from 15 residues. Unmatched junction bases numbered 5, after V lost 5 bases and J lost 1 base. Per germline, CDR1 MRHNA and CDR2 SNTAGT.

V usage is TRBV6-5 and J usage is TRBJ2-7; D gene ambiguous. The CDR3 is 15 residues long. The germline V and J ends were trimmed by 0 bases and 2 bases, with 11 bases remaining between them. Germline-derived CDR1 and CDR2 are MNHEY and SVGAGI. The CDR3 region has the DNA TGTGCCAGCAGTTACTCGTCCACATCTCCCTACGAGCAGTACTTC. Protein product: CASSYSSTSPYEQYF.

The V call is TRBV10-3, the J call TRBJ2-7; D ambiguous. Per the germline V gene, CDR1 is ENHRY and CDR2 is SYGVKD. The CDR3 contains 14 residues. Deletions cut 3 bases from V and 4 bases from J, with 13 bases between. The CDR3 region is CAISDPGEGYEQYF. In DNA, the CDR3 is TGTGCCATCAGTGACCCCGGAGAAGGGTACGAGCAGTACTTC.

J is TRBJ2-5 and V is TRBV27; D not resolved. The germline V gene encodes CDR1 MNHEY and CDR2 SMNVEV (reference sequence). Deletions cut 6 bases from V and 0 bases from J, with 8 bases between. The CDR3 totals 13 residues. CDR3 loop: CASRQRYQETQYF. The CDR3 DNA follows: TGTGCCAGCAGGCAAAGATACCAAGAGACCCAGTACTTC.

The V gene is TRBV29-1, the J gene TRBJ1-2; 7 positions agree with TRBD1. Trimming removed 2 bases from V and 8 bases from J; junction bases left unmatched: 5. This CDR3 comprises 12 residues. Germline V CDR1 and CDR2: SQVTM, ANQGSEA. CDR3 nucleotides: TGCAGCGTTGAATTAGGGGGCCGGGGCTACACCTTC. Its translation is CSVELGGRGYTF.

Comments on this clone: At one of its ends the junction is not consistent with the germline gene, which may arise from a read error. The chain links TRBV7-7 to TRBJ2-3, with no clear D. CDR3 length equals 13 residues. Germline CDR1 reads SSHAT; CDR2 reads FNYEAQ (reference sequence). The CDR3 nucleotides are TGTGCTAGCAGCGTAAACAGTCTGGATACGCAGTATTTT. This codes for CASSVNSLDTQYF.

This chain connects TRBV5-1 to TRBJ1-2; D might be TRBD1 (5 bases). The CDR3 runs 11 residues. Trimming cost V 3 bases and J 9 bases, with 9 bases left between them. The germline gives CDR1 SGHRS, CDR2 YFSETQ. CDR3 sequence (DNA): TGCGCCAGCAGCTCAACAGGAAGCTACACCTTC. The encoded protein is CASSSTGSYTF.

The V gene is TRBV6-5, the J gene TRBJ2-3, with D unresolved. Germline loops: CDR1 MNHEY, CDR2 SVGAGI. This CDR3 has 13 residues. V was shortened by 6 bases and J by 6 bases, with 13 bases between the two germline ends. This chain's CDR3 is CASRIGDLDTQYF. DNA for the CDR3: TGTGCCAGCAGAATTGGGGATTTGGATACGCAGTATTTT.

This clone appeared a single time. The chain recombines TRBV5-6 with TRBJ1-3, with 9 bases fitting TRBD1. V lost 0 bases, J lost 2 bases, and 6 bases stayed unmatched. Germline CDR1 is SGHDT and CDR2 is YYEEEE. The CDR3 consists of 17 residues. CDR3 region: CASSLAKRQGAGNTIYF. CDR3 bases: TGTGCCAGCAGCTTGGCCAAGAGACAGGGGGCTGGAAACACCATATATTTT.

This clone was detected once. The gene calls are TRBV5-6 and TRBJ2-1; maybe TRBD2 (5 bases). The germline V gene encodes CDR1 SGHDT and CDR2 YYEEEE. The ends were cut back, 4 bases at V and 5 bases at J, with 10 bases in the middle. CDR3 length: 13 amino acids. The CDR3 reads CASSEDSNNEQFF. The CDR3 bases are TGTGCCAGCAGCGAGGACTCAAACAATGAGCAGTTCTTC.

This clone was picked up a small number of times. The rearrangement joins TRBV5-6 to TRBJ1-5; unclear D gene. Looked up from germline, CDR1 is SGHDT and CDR2 is YYEEEE. With 4 bases removed from V and 0 bases from J, the gap between germline ends came to 5 bases. This CDR3 is built from 13 residues. CDR3: CASSIGSNQPQHF. In DNA form, the CDR3 reads TGTGCCAGCAGCATCGGTAGCAATCAGCCCCAGCATTTT.

In this sample, this clone turned up a few times. The rearrangement uses TRBV13 and TRBJ2-1; D is tentatively TRBD1 or TRBD2 (5 bases each). Germline CDR1 and CDR2: PRHDT and FYEKMQ (reference sequence). The CDR3 covers 11 residues. Deletions cut 6 bases from V and 7 bases from J, with 7 bases between. CDR3 DNA: TGTGCCAGCAGTGGGGGTAATGAGCAGTTCTTC. Protein: CASSGGNEQFF. Full variable domain (missing parts from reference TRBV13 and TRBJ2-1): AAGVIQSPRHLIKEKRETATLKCYPIPRHDTVYWYQQGPGQDPQFLISFYEKMQSDKGSIPDRFSAQQFSDYHSELNMSSLELGDSALYFCASSGGNEQFFGPGTRLTVL.

This clone was counted between two and nine times. CDR3 sequence reads: CAWAQDTYEQYF. In DNA form, the CDR3 reads TGTGCCTGGGCACAGGACACCTACGAGCAGTACTTC. The chain has TRBV30 and TRBJ2-7, with D possibly TRBD1 on 5 matching bases. The CDR3 is 12 amino acids. From germline, CDR1 is GTSNPN and CDR2 SVGIG (reference sequence). Deletions cut 5 bases from V and 2 bases from J, with 10 bases between.